This T cell receptor (beta chain) is from a study of T-cell reconstitution after alpha-beta-depleted transplantation in children. The TCRbeta library incorporated unique molecular identifiers. TCRdb ran MiXCR on the PCR reads and lists one entry per CDR3 protein. Of some 500,000 distinct CDR3 sequences listed, over 25% are singletons. V was shortened by 6 bases and J by 3 bases, with 11 bases between the two germline ends. The CDR3 has 12 amino acids. Germline loops: CDR1 SQVTM, CDR2 ANQGSEA. The chain recombines TRBV29-1 with TRBJ2-5; no clear D. The material sequenced was PBMCs from the stem cell graft donor, taken from the stem cell graft. The sequence was obtained from a human donor who donated a stem cell graft to a child with aplastic anemia. Written as DNA, the CDR3 is TGCAGCGTGGGTTGGTCAGAAGAGACCCAGTACTTC. It is translated as CSVGWSEETQYF.